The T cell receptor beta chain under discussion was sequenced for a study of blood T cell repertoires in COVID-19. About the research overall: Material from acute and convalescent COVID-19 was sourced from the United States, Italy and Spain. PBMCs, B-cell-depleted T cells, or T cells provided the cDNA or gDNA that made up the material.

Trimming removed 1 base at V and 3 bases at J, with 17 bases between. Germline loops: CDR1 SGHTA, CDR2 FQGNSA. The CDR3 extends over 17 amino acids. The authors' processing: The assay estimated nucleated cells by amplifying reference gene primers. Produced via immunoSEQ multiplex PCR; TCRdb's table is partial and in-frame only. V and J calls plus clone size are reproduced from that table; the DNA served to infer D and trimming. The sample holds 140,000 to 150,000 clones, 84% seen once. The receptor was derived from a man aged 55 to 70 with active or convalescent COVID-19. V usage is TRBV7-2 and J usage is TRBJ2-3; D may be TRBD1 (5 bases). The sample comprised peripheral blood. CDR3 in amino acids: CASSLDLGQGQTDTQYF. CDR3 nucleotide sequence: TGTGCCAGCAGCTTAGATCTGGGGCAGGGCCAGACAGATACGCAGTATTTT.